This TCR beta chain was obtained from a study of spatial heterogeneity in lung cancer. Findings of the study overall: Expanded alpha and beta TCR counts within tumors tracked tumor mutation counts.

In its sample, this clonotype was seen many times. The antigen is unknown. In the library, each TCR cDNA molecule bore its own unique molecular identifier. From the 5' RACE reads, TCRdb called clonotypes with MiXCR, one entry per CDR3 protein. The sample consists of some 96,000 distinct CDR3 sequences, roughly 4.5% of them appearing once. The germline V gene has CDR1 SGHRS and CDR2 YFSETQ. This CDR3 spans 13 amino acids. Unmatched junction bases numbered 8, after V lost 7 bases and J lost 5 bases. This sample's time point: sample taken at primary tumor resection. This chain uses TRBV5-1 with TRBJ2-7, with TRBD1 matching over 8 bases. The sample in question was lung tumor tissue, obtained at surgery. This clonotype was sampled from a male donor with early-stage non-small cell lung cancer. The CDR3 sequence is CASATLTGDEQYF. The DNA for the CDR3 is TGCGCCAGCGCCACCCTGACAGGGGACGAGCAGTACTTC. Using reference TRBV5-1 and TRBJ2-7 for the parts outside the CDR3, the full variable domain is KAGVTQTPRYLIKTRGQQVTLSCSPISGHRSVSWYQQTPGQGLQFLFEYFSETQRNKGNFPGRFSGRQFSNSRSEMNVSTLELGDSALYLCASATLTGDEQYFGPGTRLTVT.